A single TCR beta chain is shown here with its context. This sample was taken from a study of blood T cell repertoires in COVID-19. For the study at large: Sources were T cells, B-cell-depleted T cells, or PBMCs; the material itself was cDNA or gDNA.

V lost 5 bases, J lost 2 bases, and 9 bases lay in between. The length of the CDR3 is 13 residues. Germline CDR1 SGHTA, CDR2 FQGTGA. Participant reports of clinical history set cohort assignment. Authors' data handling: The assay estimated nucleated cells by amplifying reference gene primers. Produced via immunoSEQ multiplex PCR; TCRdb's table is partial and in-frame only. V, J and clone size reflect that table, while D and trimming were determined from the DNA. This repertoire shows almost 400,000 clones, 85% to 90% found once; its top ten account for approximately 1%. The V gene is TRBV7-3, the J gene TRBJ1-2; D is unresolved. Sequencing was carried out using PBMCs or T cells enriched from blood (not recorded which). The TCR sequence derives from a woman between 25 and 40 years old with acute COVID-19. In DNA form, the CDR3 reads TGTGCCAGCAGCCCTACTCTGAACTATGGCTACACCTTC. It translates to CASSPTLNYGYTF.